This note documents a single TCR beta chain sequence. How the authors handled the data: By means of reference gene primer amplification, nucleated cell counts were estimated. Using immunoSEQ multiplex PCR, the repertoire was profiled, and TCRdb retains in-frame clones only, with some absent. Clonal size and the V and J genes are those of that table, whereas D and trimming came from the DNA. Counted here are 220,000 or so clones, under 90% occurring once; the ten biggest clones make up 3% to 4%. This sample was included in a study of blood T cell repertoires in COVID-19. Study summary: Researchers got acute and convalescent COVID-19 samples from the United States, Italy and Spain.

In Cohort 3, a recovered donor had either two negative PCRs, clearance, or symptom resolution. Germline CDR1 and CDR2: SGHTA and FQGTGA. The CDR3 sequence is 13 residues long. V gave up 3 bases and J gave up 8 bases; unmatched junction bases: 5. V is TRBV7-3 and J is TRBJ1-2, with 8 bases aligning to TRBD1. The TCR comes from a woman aged 60-70 years who had recovered from COVID-19. Source material: PBMCs or T cells enriched from blood (not recorded which). As DNA, the CDR3 is TGTGCCAGCAGCTTCAGTGGACAGGGCGGCTACACCTTC. Amino acids: CASSFSGQGGYTF.